This T cell receptor (beta chain) came from a study of OX40 agonist ivuxolimab in advanced cancers. Study summary: Patients were treated with ivuxolimab, an agonistic anti-OX40 (CD134) antibody.

Details on this clone: Its antigen is undetermined.

Broader study findings: It was not determined which antigens were specifically recognized by the peripheral T cells that had undergone clonal expansion. At 0.1-3.0 mg/kg, partial responders had clonal expansion among the lowest observed.

CDR1 is SGHTS, CDR2 YDEGEE, per germline. V shed 4 bases and J shed 0 bases, with 17 bases lying between them. CDR3 length equals 17 residues. Only in-frame clones appear in the TCRdb table, and some are missing; sequencing was by immunoSEQ multiplex PCR. The data show about 77,000 clones, around 80% seen once. The chain combines TRBV5-8 with TRBJ1-3; a possible D gene is TRBD1 (5 bases). The source of this sequence is an adult with an advanced solid tumor such as melanoma, head and neck, liver or kidney cancer. This specimen was CD4+ or CD8+ T cells sorted from blood, taken in a trial of the OX40 agonist ivuxolimab. CDR3 sequence (DNA): TGTGCCAGCAGCCTAGGGACCTCTCGGCACTCTGGAAACACCATATATTTT. Protein sequence: CASSLGTSRHSGNTIYF.